A single sample gave rise to the 26 T cell receptor beta chains below, sequenced in a study of neurological immune-mediated disorders. Time point specified: technical triplicate 2. Via MiXCR, TCRdb re-called the 5' RACE reads, giving one row per CDR3 protein. The sample has under 65,000 distinct CDR3 sequences, 24% seen once. The specimen was PBMCs. These receptors were obtained from a man between 60 and 75 years old with HTLV-1-associated myelopathy (HAM/TSP).

This clonotype came up many times. The chain uses TRBV27 and TRBJ2-7; 8 nucleotides match TRBD1. This CDR3 contains 15 residues. J gave up 0 bases and V 4 bases, and 5 bases lay outside the gene matches. From germline, CDR1 is MNHEY and CDR2 SMNVEV (reference sequence). CDR3 DNA: TGTGCCAGCAGTTCTCTGGGACAGGCCTCCTACGAGCAGTACTTC. Amino acids: CASSSLGQASYEQYF.

This clonotype was seen only once. This chain joins TRBV29-1 and TRBJ2-7; no definite D call. V lost 4 bases to trimming and J lost 3 bases, with 10 bases between them. CDR3 length: 12 amino acids. The germline V gene has CDR1 SQVTM and CDR2 ANQGSEA. The CDR3 region is CSVASGIYEQYF. CDR3 nucleotides: TGCAGCGTTGCTAGTGGGATCTACGAGCAGTACTTC.

This clonotype has a count of ten or more. The V and J genes are TRBV20-1 and TRBJ2-7; TRBD1 is a possible D gene (5 bases). Trimming shortened V by 6 bases and J by 3 bases, and 15 bases separated the two germline ends. Germline V gives CDR1 DFQATT, CDR2 SNEGSKA (reference sequence). The CDR3 runs 13 residues. CDR3 nucleotides: TGCAGTGCCTCGTCTTTGACAGACTACGAGCAGTACTTC. Translated, it gives CSASSLTDYEQYF.

In this sample, this clonotype turned up many times. The CDR3 sequence: CASSYGAMGEKLFF. CDR3 in DNA: TGTGCCAGCAGCTACGGAGCCATGGGTGAAAAACTGTTTTTT. The chain employs TRBV7-9 and TRBJ1-4; D is unresolved. The ends were cut back, 4 bases at V and 7 bases at J, with 13 bases in the middle. CDR3 length: 14 residues. The germline CDR1 and CDR2 sequences are SEHNR and FQNEAQ (reference sequence).

This clonotype showed up many times. The chain couples TRBV20-1 to TRBJ2-3; 11 nucleotides line up with TRBD1. The V segment lost 2 bases and the J segment 4 bases; nucleotides outside the gene matches: 5. Germline CDR1 and CDR2: DFQATT and SNEGSKA (reference sequence). This CDR3 has 15 amino acids. This CDR3 is CSARRTGGASDTQYF. In DNA form, the CDR3 reads TGCAGTGCTAGAAGGACAGGGGGCGCGTCAGATACGCAGTATTTT.

This clonotype was counted only a few times. A much more abundant neighbour one base away suggests this may be a read error. V gene TRBV5-1 combines with J gene TRBJ2-4, with 14 bases lining up with TRBD2. This CDR3 region has 15 residues. Germline V CDR1 and CDR2: SGHRS, YFSETQ. Trimming removed 4 bases from V and 8 bases from J; junction bases left unmatched: 5. The CDR3, as DNA: TGCGCCAGCAGCCCGGGACTAGCGGGAGAATACATTCAGTACTTC. Its protein product is CASSPGLAGEYIQYF.

This clonotype was seen repeatedly, ten times or more. The rearrangement links TRBV7-9 to TRBJ2-1, with 7 bases aligning to TRBD2. The CDR3 is 15 residues long. Germline V gives CDR1 SEHNR, CDR2 FQNEAQ (reference sequence). Unmatched junction bases numbered 10, after V lost 4 bases and J lost 7 bases. The CDR3 sequence is CASSSAGGRRNEQFF. The CDR3 DNA follows: TGTGCCAGCAGCTCCGCTGGCGGGAGAAGGAATGAGCAGTTCTTC.

CDR3 sequence: CASSLPSRSGRARDTQYF. Here the CDR3 DNA reads TGCGCCAGCAGCTTGCCCTCTCGGAGCGGGAGGGCAAGAGATACGCAGTATTTT. The rearrangement joins TRBV5-1 to TRBJ2-3, with 10 nucleotides matching TRBD2. Germline V CDR1 and CDR2: SGHRS, YFSETQ. This CDR3 has 18 amino acids. J lost 5 bases, V lost 1 base, and 13 bases had no gene match.

On this clonotype: One junction end disagrees with the germline gene, perhaps due to a read error. This rearrangement joins TRBV9 to TRBJ2-2; possible D gene TRBD2, 6 bases. Germline V gene sequence: CDR1 SGDLS, CDR2 YYNGEE. The CDR3 is made up of 15 amino acids. CDR3 residues: CASRVADWGTGELFF. The CDR3, as DNA: TGTGCCAGCCGCGTAGCGGACTGGGGCACCGGGGAGCTGTTTTTT.

This clonotype has ten or more counts. This rearrangement joins TRBV20-1 to TRBJ2-5; perhaps TRBD1 as D (6 bases). V was trimmed by 5 bases and J by 2 bases, leaving 12 bases between them. This CDR3 is built from 13 residues. Germline CDR1 is DFQATT and CDR2 is SNEGSKA (reference sequence). In nucleotides, the CDR3 is TGCAGTGCTCTTAGGACAGTTCAAGAGACCCAGTACTTC. It specifies CSALRTVQETQYF.

The chain has TRBV19 and TRBJ2-5, with D unresolved. CDR1 is LNHDA, CDR2 SQIVND, per germline (reference sequence). This CDR3 contains 11 residues. Trimming removed 5 bases at V and 5 bases at J, with 6 bases between. The CDR3 here is CASSDRETQYF. As DNA, the CDR3 is TGTGCCAGTAGTGACCGGGAGACCCAGTACTTC. Using reference TRBV19 and TRBJ2-5 for the parts outside the CDR3, the full variable domain is DGGITQSPKYLFRKEGQNVTLSCEQNLNHDAMYWYRQDPGQGLRLIYYSQIVNDFQKGDIAEGYSVSREKKESFPLTVTSAQKNPTAFYLCASSDRETQYFGPGTRLLVL.

This clonotype was recorded only once. V gene TRBV19 combines with J gene TRBJ1-5; D remains unclear. Germline CDR1 is LNHDA and CDR2 is SQIVND (reference sequence). With 3 bases removed from V and 3 bases from J, the gap between germline ends came to 9 bases. There are 14 residues in the CDR3. CDR3 sequence (DNA): TGTGCCAGTAGTATCGGCCTATCCAATCAGCCCCAGCATTTT. It specifies CASSIGLSNQPQHF. The full variable domain, its missing parts supplied by reference TRBV19 and TRBJ1-5, is DGGITQSPKYLFRKEGQNVTLSCEQNLNHDAMYWYRQDPGQGLRLIYYSQIVNDFQKGDIAEGYSVSREKKESFPLTVTSAQKNPTAFYLCASSIGLSNQPQHFGDGTRLSIL.

This clonotype was seen ten or more times. The chain joins TRBV6-5 to TRBJ2-2, with no clear D. The CDR3 consists of 12 residues. With 6 bases removed from V and 7 bases from J, the gap between germline ends came to 9 bases. Germline V gives CDR1 MNHEY, CDR2 SVGAGI. The CDR3 DNA sequence: TGTGCCAGCAGGGGTTGGGGCGGGGAGCTGTTTTTT. It specifies CASRGWGGELFF.

In its sample, this clonotype was seen many times. The V call is TRBV6-1, the J call TRBJ2-4; D is uncertain. Looked up from germline, CDR1 is MNHNS and CDR2 is SASEGT. CDR3 size: 12 residues. V was shortened by 1 base and J by 4 bases, with 2 bases between the two germline ends. The CDR3 DNA is TGTGCCAGCAGTGAAGGAAAAAACATTCAGTACTTC. It encodes CASSEGKNIQYF.

This clonotype was seen repeatedly, ten times or more. The J gene is TRBJ2-5, the V gene TRBV10-3, with TRBD2 identical over 9 bases. V shed 2 bases, J shed 5 bases, and the junction held 6 bases outside the gene matches. Germline assignment: CDR1 ENHRY and CDR2 SYGVKD. The CDR3 consists of 15 residues. Written as DNA, the CDR3 is TGTGCCATCAGTGAGATAGCGGGAGAGTGGGAGACCCAGTACTTC. Translation: CAISEIAGEWETQYF.

This clonotype was counted once. V is TRBV6-1 and J is TRBJ2-3, with unresolved D. The CDR3 is 13 amino acids. CDR1 is MNHNS, CDR2 SASEGT, per germline. The V gene lost 5 bases and the J gene lost 12 bases, with 18 bases spanning the gap. CDR3 bases: TGTGCCAGCAGTTCTGAGCCCTCAGAGTTTCAGTATTTT. It specifies CASSSEPSEFQYF.

Many counts were recorded for this clonotype. The chain employs TRBV30 and TRBJ2-6; 14 bases fit TRBD2. Losses at the gene ends were 8 bases for V and 0 bases for J; bases not matched to a gene: 6. Germline CDR1 reads GTSNPN; CDR2 reads SVGIG (reference sequence). There are 17 residues in the CDR3. CDR3 DNA sequence: TGTGCCGGGACTAGCGGGAGAGACTTCTCTGGGGCCAACGTCCTGACTTTC. Residues: CAGTSGRDFSGANVLTF.

This clonotype was counted ten times or more. The rearrangement uses TRBV10-3 and TRBJ2-7; D may be TRBD2 (7 bases). Trimming shortened V by 6 bases and J by 0 bases, and 15 bases separated the two germline ends. CDR1 is ENHRY, CDR2 SYGVKD, per germline. There are 15 residues in the CDR3. CDR3 protein: CAIRGGQGNSYEQYF. CDR3 nucleotide sequence: TGTGCCATCAGGGGGGGGCAGGGCAACTCCTACGAGCAGTACTTC.

Here the CDR3 reads CARSPGQYTEAFF. The CDR3 bases are TGTGCCAGAAGCCCGGGACAGTACACTGAAGCTTTCTTT. V and J are TRBV11-3 and TRBJ1-1; 7 nucleotides line up with TRBD1. Germline CDR1 SGHNT, CDR2 YENEEA. Trimming took 9 bases from V and 3 from J; bases not matched to a gene: 7. This CDR3 has 13 residues.

Details on this clonotype: Sequence at one end of the junction differs from germline and may be a read error. The chain is built from TRBV5-1 and TRBJ1-1, with 7 bases matching TRBD1. Per the germline V gene, CDR1 is SGHRS and CDR2 is YFSETQ. CDR3 length equals 15 residues. CDR3 nucleotide sequence: TGCGCCAGCAGCTTGGGACAGGGAAGGGCCACTGAAGATTTCTTT. Protein: CASSLGQGRATEDFF.

Worth noting for this clonotype: The junction shows a germline mismatch at one end, possibly a read error. The rearrangement uses TRBV6-6 and TRBJ2-1; 7 bases agree with TRBD1. The germline V gene encodes CDR1 MNHNY and CDR2 SVGAGI (reference sequence). The CDR3 length is 12 residues. CDR3 DNA: TGTGCCAGCAGCCAGGGGGTCAATGAGAAGTTCTTC. This codes for CASSQGVNEKFF.

There are many counts of this clonotype. The gene calls are TRBV28 and TRBJ2-7; D unresolved. The V gene's germline CDR1 is MDHEN and CDR2 SYDVKM. CDR3 length equals 12 residues. Trimming cost V 8 bases and J 6 bases, with 14 bases left between them. For the CDR3, the DNA is TGTGCCAGCGCCCTACCCCCGGGCGAGCAGTACTTC. Its protein is CASALPPGEQYF.

This clonotype was detected ten times or more. The V call is TRBV5-1, the J call TRBJ1-6; no definite D call. The CDR3 spans 14 residues. V gave up 4 bases and J gave up 3 bases, with 8 bases separating them. Per the germline V gene, CDR1 is SGHRS and CDR2 is YFSETQ. CDR3 in DNA: TGCGCCAGCAGCAAGGAACTCTATAATTCACCCCTCCACTTT. Translated, it gives CASSKELYNSPLHF.

This clonotype occurred many times. The rearrangement joins TRBV5-4 to TRBJ2-1; TRBD2 aligns across 7 bases. J lost 8 bases, V lost 4 bases, and 9 bases had no gene match. There are 14 residues in the CDR3. CDR1 SGHNT and CDR2 YYREEE come from the germline V gene (reference sequence). The CDR3 nucleotides read TGTGCCAGCAGCCCTATGACTAGCCCGCATGAGCAGTTCTTC. It is translated as CASSPMTSPHEQFF.

This clonotype was recorded at least ten times. This chain uses TRBV5-1 with TRBJ2-3; tentative D call: TRBD2 (8 bases). This CDR3 is 18 amino acids long. CDR1 is SGHRS, CDR2 YFSETQ, per germline. V lost 3 bases to trimming and J lost 5 bases, with 25 bases between them. The CDR3 DNA is TGCGCCAGCAGCTACTCCATTGGACTAGCCAGGGGGGGAGATACGCAGTATTTT. As protein: CASSYSIGLARGGDTQYF.

This clonotype showed up many times. The rearrangement uses TRBV7-2 and TRBJ2-4; D is unresolved. This CDR3 is 12 amino acids long. Trimming left V 3 bases short and J 9 bases short, with 9 bases between. CDR1 and CDR2 (germline): SGHTA, FQGNSA. CDR3 DNA sequence: TGTGCCAGCAGCTTTTTTCGAGGCATTCAGTACTTC. This encodes CASSFFRGIQYF.